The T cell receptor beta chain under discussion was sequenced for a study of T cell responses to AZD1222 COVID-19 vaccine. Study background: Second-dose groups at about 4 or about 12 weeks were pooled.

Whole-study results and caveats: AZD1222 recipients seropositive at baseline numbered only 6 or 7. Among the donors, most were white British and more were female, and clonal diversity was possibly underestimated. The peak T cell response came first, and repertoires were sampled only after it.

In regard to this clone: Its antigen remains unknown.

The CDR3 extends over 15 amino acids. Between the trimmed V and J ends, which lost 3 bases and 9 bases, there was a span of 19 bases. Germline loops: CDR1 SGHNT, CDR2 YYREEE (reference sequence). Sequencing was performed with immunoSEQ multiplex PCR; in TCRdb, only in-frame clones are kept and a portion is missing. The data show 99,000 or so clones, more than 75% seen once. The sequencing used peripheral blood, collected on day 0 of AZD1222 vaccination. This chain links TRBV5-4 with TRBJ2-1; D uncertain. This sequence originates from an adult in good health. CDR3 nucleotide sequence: TGTGCCAGCAGCTCTCGAGCCCTAAAAGCCGCTGAGCAGTTCTTC. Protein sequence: CASSSRALKAAEQFF.